A single sample gave rise to the 17 T cell receptor beta chains below, sequenced in a study of cytomegalovirus exposure and HLA in healthy donors. Assay: immunoSEQ multiplex PCR; the TCRdb copy retains only in-frame clones and omits some. This table holds a few hundred thousand clones, 86% found once. The specimen sequenced was PBMCs. These receptors all come from a woman younger than 30 in good health and CMV-seronegative.

In its sample, this clone was seen a few times. The CDR3 region is CASSAGLAGVGDEQYF. DNA for the CDR3: TGTGCCAGCTCAGCAGGACTAGCGGGAGTTGGGGACGAGCAGTACTTC. The V gene is TRBV18, the J gene TRBJ2-7; 13 bases are shared with TRBD2. V gave up 5 bases and J gave up 5 bases; unmatched junction bases: 9. The CDR3 covers 16 residues. CDR1 and CDR2 (germline): KGHSH, LQKENI.

CDR3 sequence: CASSLGTAIQFF. The CDR3 DNA reads TGTGCCAGCAGCTTAGGGACAGCCATACAGTTCTTC. V and J are TRBV7-9 and TRBJ2-1; a possible D gene is TRBD1 (6 bases). The CDR3 covers 12 residues. V dropped 1 base and J dropped 13 bases, with 11 bases sitting between them. The germline gives CDR1 SEHNR, CDR2 FQNEAQ (reference sequence).

V gene TRBV5-1 combines with J gene TRBJ2-7, with TRBD2 identical over 12 bases. Germline V gives CDR1 SGHRS, CDR2 YFSETQ. The trim removed 2 bases at V and 7 bases at J, leaving 1 base unmatched. The CDR3 sequence is 13 residues long. The CDR3 here is CASSFLAGGEQYF. The DNA of the CDR3 is TGCGCCAGCAGCTTTCTAGCGGGAGGGGAGCAGTACTTC. The full variable domain, in which reference TRBV5-1 and TRBJ2-7 provide the parts outside the CDR3, is KAGVTQTPRYLIKTRGQQVTLSCSPISGHRSVSWYQQTPGQGLQFLFEYFSETQRNKGNFPGRFSGRQFSNSRSEMNVSTLELGDSALYLCASSFLAGGEQYFGPGTRLTVT.

The genes are TRBV27 and TRBJ2-3, with 7 bases fitting TRBD1. The V and J ends lost 4 bases and 3 bases, in that order; junction bases with no gene match: 4. Germline V gene lookup returns CDR1 MNHEY and CDR2 SMNVEV (reference sequence). The CDR3 has 14 residues. DNA for the CDR3: TGTGCCAGCAGTTGGGACAGAAAGACAGATACGCAGTATTTT. This encodes CASSWDRKTDTQYF.

The chain combines TRBV29-1 with TRBJ1-1; 9 bases fit TRBD1. CDR1 and CDR2 (germline): SQVTM, ANQGSEA. Trimming removed 4 bases from V and 10 bases from J; junction bases left unmatched: 13. This CDR3 is 14 amino acids long. CDR3 DNA: TGCAGCGTTGCCCCGGGACAGGGCTCGTTTGGAGCTTTCTTT. Translated: CSVAPGQGSFGAFF.

This rearrangement joins TRBV7-6 to TRBJ1-5; D is possibly TRBD1 (6 bases). The CDR3 spans 14 residues. CDR1 and CDR2 (germline): SGHVS, FNYEAQ. V lost 5 bases to trimming and J lost 6 bases, with 14 bases between them. The CDR3 sequence: CASSVGGPSQPQHF. In DNA form, the CDR3 reads TGTGCCAGCAGCGTTGGGGGCCCGAGTCAGCCCCAGCATTTT.

This clone was recorded a few times. The chain uses TRBV5-1 and TRBJ2-7, with TRBD2 matching over 12 bases. J was trimmed by 6 bases and V by 4 bases; bases with no gene match: 8. CDR1 is SGHRS, CDR2 YFSETQ, per germline. The CDR3 runs 15 residues. CDR3 sequence: CASSPRLAGVGEQYF. The CDR3 DNA follows: TGCGCCAGCAGCCCCAGACTAGCGGGAGTCGGCGAGCAGTACTTC.

This rearrangement joins TRBV30 to TRBJ1-1; D gene unclear. The germline V gene has CDR1 GTSNPN and CDR2 SVGIG (reference sequence). The CDR3 totals 12 residues. Trimming left V 1 base short and J 5 bases short, with 8 bases between. The CDR3 DNA follows: TGTGCCTGGAGTGCCCGTGAGACTGAAGCTTTCTTT. Translated: CAWSARETEAFF.

CDR3 nucleotides: TGCGCCAGCAGCTTGCTCGCGGGAGTGGGGTTACAAGAGACCCAGTACTTC. This codes for CASSLLAGVGLQETQYF. The chain joins TRBV5-1 to TRBJ2-5, with 7 bases identical to TRBD2. Germline lookup yields CDR1 SGHRS and CDR2 YFSETQ. The CDR3 extends over 17 amino acids. V lost 1 base to trimming and J lost 2 bases; unmatched junction nucleotides: 11. Variable domain in full (rest from reference TRBV5-1 and TRBJ2-5): KAGVTQTPRYLIKTRGQQVTLSCSPISGHRSVSWYQQTPGQGLQFLFEYFSETQRNKGNFPGRFSGRQFSNSRSEMNVSTLELGDSALYLCASSLLAGVGLQETQYFGPGTRLLVL.

This clone has a count of ten or more. V is TRBV19 and J is TRBJ2-2, with TRBD2 matching 7 bases. The V gene's germline CDR1 is LNHDA and CDR2 SQIVND (reference sequence). Trimming cost V 5 bases and J 4 bases; bases outside gene matches: 10. This CDR3 region has 16 residues. CDR3 region: CASSPRAGAITGELFF. CDR3 nucleotides: TGTGCCAGTAGTCCTCGGGCGGGAGCGATCACCGGGGAGCTGTTTTTT.

The CDR3 loop reads CASSLEGTNYEQYF. In DNA form, the CDR3 reads TGTGCCAGCAGCTTAGAGGGGACTAACTACGAGCAGTACTTC. The V gene is TRBV7-2, the J gene TRBJ2-7; 7 bases map to TRBD2. This CDR3 is 14 amino acids long. Germline-derived CDR1 and CDR2 are SGHTA and FQGNSA. The V segment lost 1 base and the J segment 3 bases; nucleotides outside the gene matches: 3.

This clone was recorded once. The V and J genes are TRBV6-5 and TRBJ2-7, with TRBD2 matching over 8 bases. Per the germline V gene, CDR1 is MNHEY and CDR2 is SVGAGI. Losses at the gene ends were 0 bases for V and 1 base for J; bases not matched to a gene: 5. CDR3 size: 16 residues. CDR3 in amino acids: CASSYSGSGGSYEQYF. CDR3 nucleotides: TGTGCCAGCAGTTACTCGGGCAGCGGGGGATCCTACGAGCAGTACTTC.

The chain couples TRBV7-3 to TRBJ2-1, with TRBD2 matching 9 bases. The CDR3 loop spans 17 amino acids. The germline gives CDR1 SGHTA, CDR2 FQGTGA. Losses at the gene ends were 5 bases for V and 0 bases for J; bases not matched to a gene: 8. Here the CDR3 reads CASSPGTSLSSYNEQFF. The CDR3 DNA is TGTGCCAGCAGCCCCGGGACTAGCCTGAGCTCCTACAATGAGCAGTTCTTC.

The V and J genes are TRBV2 and TRBJ2-1, with 7 bases identical to TRBD2. The V gene end was trimmed by 8 bases and the J gene end by 0 bases; junction bases not matched to a gene: 13. The CDR3 sequence is 17 residues long. Germline V CDR1 and CDR2: SNHLY, FYNNEI. The CDR3 DNA follows: TGTGCCAGCTTTGGGATCGGCGGCGGGAGCTCCTACAATGAGCAGTTCTTC. Its protein product is CASFGIGGGSSYNEQFF. Full variable domain (rest looked up from reference TRBV2 and TRBJ2-1): EPEVTQTPSHQVTQMGQEVILRCVPISNHLYFYWYRQILGQKVEFLVSFYNNEISEKSEIFDDQFSVERPDGSNFTLKIRSTKLEDSAMYFCASFGIGGGSSYNEQFFGPGTRLTVL.

The rearrangement links TRBV5-1 to TRBJ2-1; 10 positions match TRBD1. V shed 0 bases and J 15 bases; nucleotides not matched to a gene: 3. Germline V gene sequence: CDR1 SGHRS, CDR2 YFSETQ. The CDR3 consists of 12 residues. The CDR3 DNA sequence: TGCGCCAGCAGCTTGGGGGGACAGGGGCCGTTCTTC. It translates to CASSLGGQGPFF. The full variable domain, rest sourced from reference TRBV5-1 and TRBJ2-1, is KAGVTQTPRYLIKTRGQQVTLSCSPISGHRSVSWYQQTPGQGLQFLFEYFSETQRNKGNFPGRFSGRQFSNSRSEMNVSTLELGDSALYLCASSLGGQGPFFGPGTRLTVL.

The chain has TRBV4-3 and TRBJ2-7; 12 bases are a match to TRBD2. V was pared by 1 base and J by 2 bases, with 3 bases of the junction left unmatched. The CDR3 consists of 16 residues. CDR1 is LGHNA and CDR2 is YSLEER in the germline V gene. The CDR3: CASSQGTSGKTYEQYF. Here the CDR3 DNA reads TGCGCCAGCAGCCAAGGGACTAGCGGGAAGACCTACGAGCAGTACTTC.

The V call is TRBV5-4, the J call TRBJ2-7, with 10 bases identical to TRBD2. Germline lookup yields CDR1 SGHNT and CDR2 YYREEE (reference sequence). The CDR3 length is 17 residues. With 4 bases clipped from V and 2 bases from J, the junction kept 12 bases outside the gene matches. CDR3 sequence (DNA): TGTGCCAGCAGCCGACCCGAGAGCGGGAGGGTCCCCTACGAGCAGTACTTC. Its protein product is CASSRPESGRVPYEQYF.